This T cell receptor beta chain was sequenced for a study of T cell repertoires in cytomegalovirus infection. Across the study: TCR beta signatures that were public indicated CMV infection and matching HLA type. Points from the study as a whole: Across the ex vivo response, the dominant clonotypes were HLA-C-restricted CMV-specific TCR beta clonotypes.

Many counts were recorded for this clonotype. The antigen is unknown. One entry per CDR3 protein, called by TCRdb with MiXCR from the reads. The sample shows 300,000 to 400,000 distinct CDR3 sequences, approximately 9.5% of them seen only once. The CDR3 spans 17 residues. Germline-derived CDR1 and CDR2 are MNHEY and SVGEGT. V was clipped by 6 bases and J by 7 bases; unmatched bases: 14. The sample comprised PBMCs. This rearrangement joins TRBV6-2 or TRBV6-3 to TRBJ1-6, with 8 bases that match TRBD1. This clonotype was sampled from a human donor in good health (CMV status not recorded). Some clones in this sample may be carry-over from other donors' samples. Here the CDR3 DNA reads TGTGCCAGCAGCTCGGCCGGGACAGGCGTTTTAAATTCACCCCTCCACTTT. It encodes CASSSAGTGVLNSPLHF.